This TCR beta chain is drawn from a study of blood T cell repertoires in COVID-19. In the source study's methods: Estimates of nucleated cell counts were drawn from the amplification of reference gene primers. Clones were read by immunoSEQ multiplex PCR, and TCRdb kept only the in-frame ones, dropping some. V and J calls and clone size come straight from that table; D and trimming were deduced from the DNA. The table records approximately 450,000 clones, 85% to 90% of them present only once. This sequence was found in a woman aged 30 to 39 with acute or convalescent COVID-19. The sequencing sample was made of peripheral blood.

The CDR3 DNA reads as TGCGCCAGCAGCTTGGGTACAGGGGCCTATGGCTACACCTTC. Its protein is CASSLGTGAYGYTF. This sequence joins TRBV5-1 and TRBJ1-2; 7 bases map to TRBD1. The CDR3 spans 14 residues. The V gene end was trimmed by 0 bases and the J gene end by 4 bases; junction bases not matched to a gene: 3. Germline V lookup: CDR1 SGHRS, CDR2 YFSETQ.